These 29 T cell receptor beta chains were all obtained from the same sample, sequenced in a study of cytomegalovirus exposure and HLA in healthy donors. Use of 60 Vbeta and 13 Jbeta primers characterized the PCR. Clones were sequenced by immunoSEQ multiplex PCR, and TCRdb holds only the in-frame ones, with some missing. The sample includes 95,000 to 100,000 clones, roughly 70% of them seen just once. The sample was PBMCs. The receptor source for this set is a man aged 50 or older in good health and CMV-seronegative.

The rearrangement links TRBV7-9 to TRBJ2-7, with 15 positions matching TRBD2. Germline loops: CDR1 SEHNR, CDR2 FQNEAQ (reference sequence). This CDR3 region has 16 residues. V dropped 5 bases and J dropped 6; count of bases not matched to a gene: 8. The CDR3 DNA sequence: TGTGCCAGCAGCCCGGGACTAGCGGGGGGCCCTGGCGAGCAGTACTTC. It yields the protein CASSPGLAGGPGEQYF. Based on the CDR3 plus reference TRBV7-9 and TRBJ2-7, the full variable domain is DTGVSQNPRHKITKRGQNVTFRCDPISEHNRLYWYRQTLGQGPEFLTYFQNEAQLEKSRLLSDRFSAERPKGSFSTLEIQRTEQGDSAMYLCASSPGLAGGPGEQYFGPGTRLTVT.

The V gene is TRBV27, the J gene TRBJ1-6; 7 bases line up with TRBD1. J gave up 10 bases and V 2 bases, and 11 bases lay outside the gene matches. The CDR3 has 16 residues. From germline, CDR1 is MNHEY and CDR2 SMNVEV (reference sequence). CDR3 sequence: CASSLMFRRGNSPLHF. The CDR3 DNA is TGTGCCAGCAGTTTAATGTTTCGCAGGGGGAACTCACCCCTCCACTTT.

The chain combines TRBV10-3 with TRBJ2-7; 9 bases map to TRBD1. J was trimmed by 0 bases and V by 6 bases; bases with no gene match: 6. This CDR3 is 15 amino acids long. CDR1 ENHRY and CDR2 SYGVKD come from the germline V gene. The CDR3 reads CAISSGTGTSYEQYF. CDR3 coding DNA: TGTGCCATCAGCTCCGGGACAGGGACCTCCTACGAGCAGTACTTC.

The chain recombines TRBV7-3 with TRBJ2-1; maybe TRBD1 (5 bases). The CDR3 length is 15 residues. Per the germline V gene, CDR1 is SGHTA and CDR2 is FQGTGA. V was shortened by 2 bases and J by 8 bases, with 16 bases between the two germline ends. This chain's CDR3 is CASSLQGLSAHEQFF. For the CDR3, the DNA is TGTGCCAGCAGCTTACAGGGCCTATCCGCCCATGAGCAGTTCTTC.

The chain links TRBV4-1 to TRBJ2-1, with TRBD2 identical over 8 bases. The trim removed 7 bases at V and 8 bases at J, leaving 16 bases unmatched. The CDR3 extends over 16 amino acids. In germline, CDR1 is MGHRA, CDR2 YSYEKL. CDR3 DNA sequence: TGCGCCAGCATTCCGGGGGGGGGAGGCCCCATGTATGAGCAGTTCTTC. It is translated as CASIPGGGGPMYEQFF.

The CDR3 protein is CASSEARDSRRGNTIYF. DNA for the CDR3: TGTGCCAGCAGTGAGGCCCGGGACTCCCGAAGAGGAAACACCATATATTTT. V is TRBV6-1 and J is TRBJ1-3; TRBD1 is a possible D gene (5 bases). Germline CDR1 reads MNHNS; CDR2 reads SASEGT. The CDR3 extends over 17 amino acids. V was cut by 3 bases and J by 4 bases, with 19 bases left in between.

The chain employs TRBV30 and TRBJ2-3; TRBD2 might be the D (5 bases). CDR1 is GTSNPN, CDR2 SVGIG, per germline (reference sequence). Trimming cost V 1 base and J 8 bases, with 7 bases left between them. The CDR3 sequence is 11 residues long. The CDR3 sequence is CAWSAGITQYF. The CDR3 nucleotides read TGTGCCTGGAGTGCGGGGATTACGCAGTATTTT.

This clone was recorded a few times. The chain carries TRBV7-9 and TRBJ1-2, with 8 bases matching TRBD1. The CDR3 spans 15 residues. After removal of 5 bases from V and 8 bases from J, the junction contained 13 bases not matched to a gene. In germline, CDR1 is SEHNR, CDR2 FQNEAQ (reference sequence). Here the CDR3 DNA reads TGTGCCAGCAGCGCCCCGGGACAGGAAGGATTCGGCTACACCTTC. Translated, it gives CASSAPGQEGFGYTF. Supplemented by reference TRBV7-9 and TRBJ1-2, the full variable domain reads DTGVSQNPRHKITKRGQNVTFRCDPISEHNRLYWYRQTLGQGPEFLTYFQNEAQLEKSRLLSDRFSAERPKGSFSTLEIQRTEQGDSAMYLCASSAPGQEGFGYTFGSGTRLTVV.

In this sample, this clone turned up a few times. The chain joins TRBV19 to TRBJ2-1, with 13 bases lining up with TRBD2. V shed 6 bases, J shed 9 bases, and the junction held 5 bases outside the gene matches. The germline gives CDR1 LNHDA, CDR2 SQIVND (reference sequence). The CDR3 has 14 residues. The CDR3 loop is CASRGTSGIGEQFF. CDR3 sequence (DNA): TGTGCCAGTAGAGGGACTAGCGGGATTGGTGAGCAGTTCTTC.

The CDR3 DNA is TGTGCCAGTAGTATAGTTCCTAGCGTTAATGAGCAGTTCTTC. This encodes CASSIVPSVNEQFF. The chain combines TRBV19 with TRBJ2-1; D is perhaps TRBD2 (6 bases). Trimming stripped 1 base from V and 7 bases from J, with 11 bases between. The germline gives CDR1 LNHDA, CDR2 SQIVND (reference sequence). The CDR3 length is 14 residues.

The CDR3 DNA reads TGTGCCAGCAGTTACCTCGGACAGGGAAACACCATATATTTT. Its protein product is CASSYLGQGNTIYF. V is TRBV6-5 and J is TRBJ1-3, with a weak D call TRBD1 (6 bases). The germline V gene encodes CDR1 MNHEY and CDR2 SVGAGI. V gave up 2 bases and J gave up 4 bases, with 9 bases separating them. The length of the CDR3 is 14 residues.

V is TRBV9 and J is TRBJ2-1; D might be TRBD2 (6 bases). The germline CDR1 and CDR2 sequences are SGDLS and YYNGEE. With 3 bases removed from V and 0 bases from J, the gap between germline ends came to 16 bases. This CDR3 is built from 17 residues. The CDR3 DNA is TGTGCCAGCAGCGAGGGTAGCGGCTTCAGCTCCTACAATGAGCAGTTCTTC. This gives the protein CASSEGSGFSSYNEQFF.

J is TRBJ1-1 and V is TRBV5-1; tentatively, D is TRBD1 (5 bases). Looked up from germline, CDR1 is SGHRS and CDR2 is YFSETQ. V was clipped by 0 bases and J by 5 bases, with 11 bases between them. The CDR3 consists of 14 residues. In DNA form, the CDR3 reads TGCGCCAGCAGCTTGGAGCAGGGAAGGACTGAAGCTTTCTTT. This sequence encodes CASSLEQGRTEAFF.

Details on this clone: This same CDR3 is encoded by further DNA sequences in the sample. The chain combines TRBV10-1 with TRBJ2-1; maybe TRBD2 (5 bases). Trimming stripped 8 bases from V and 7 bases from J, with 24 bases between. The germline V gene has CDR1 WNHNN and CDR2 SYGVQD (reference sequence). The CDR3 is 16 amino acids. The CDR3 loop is CASQLAPTSPWNEQFF. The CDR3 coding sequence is TGCGCCAGCCAGCTAGCCCCCACTTCCCCGTGGAATGAGCAGTTCTTC.

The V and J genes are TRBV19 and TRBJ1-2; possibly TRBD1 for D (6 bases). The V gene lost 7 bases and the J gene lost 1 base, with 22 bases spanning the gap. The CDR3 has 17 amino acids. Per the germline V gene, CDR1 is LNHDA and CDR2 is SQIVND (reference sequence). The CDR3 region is CASTGAGTSQFNYGYTF. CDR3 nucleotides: TGTGCCAGTACCGGAGCCGGGACAAGCCAATTTAACTATGGCTACACCTTC.

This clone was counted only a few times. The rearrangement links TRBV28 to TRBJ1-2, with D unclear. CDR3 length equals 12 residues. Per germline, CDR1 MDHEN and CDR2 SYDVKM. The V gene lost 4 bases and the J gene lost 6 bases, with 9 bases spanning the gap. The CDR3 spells CASSSGRDGYTF. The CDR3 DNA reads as TGTGCCAGCAGTTCCGGGAGGGATGGCTACACCTTC.

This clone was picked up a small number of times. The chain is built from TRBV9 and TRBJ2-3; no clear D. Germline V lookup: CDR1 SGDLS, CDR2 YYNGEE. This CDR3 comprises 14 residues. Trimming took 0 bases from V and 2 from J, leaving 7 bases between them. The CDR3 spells CASSVDSNTDTQYF. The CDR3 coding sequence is TGTGCCAGCAGCGTAGACAGCAACACAGATACGCAGTATTTT.

CDR3 region: CASSESSSTWGMNTEAFF. CDR3 sequence (DNA): TGCGCCAGCAGTGAGTCTAGTTCTACGTGGGGCATGAACACTGAAGCTTTCTTT. This chain joins TRBV10-2 and TRBJ1-1; D might be TRBD1 (5 bases). The CDR3 totals 18 residues. The V gene's germline CDR1 is WSHSY and CDR2 SAAADI. V was pared by 0 bases and J by 0 bases, with 17 bases between.

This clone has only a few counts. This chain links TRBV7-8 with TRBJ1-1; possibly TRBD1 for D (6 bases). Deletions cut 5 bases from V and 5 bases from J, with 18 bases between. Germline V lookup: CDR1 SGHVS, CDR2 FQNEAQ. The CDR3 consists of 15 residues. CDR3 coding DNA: TGTGCCAGCAGCGGACGGACAGCTCCCCCGACTGAAGCTTTCTTT. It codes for CASSGRTAPPTEAFF.

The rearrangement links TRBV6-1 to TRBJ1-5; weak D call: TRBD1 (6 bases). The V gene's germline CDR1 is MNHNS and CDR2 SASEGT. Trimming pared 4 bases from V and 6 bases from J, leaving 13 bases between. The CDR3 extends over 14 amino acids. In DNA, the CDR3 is TGTGCCAGCAGTGCCACAGGGAGCTTTCAGCCCCAGCATTTT. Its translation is CASSATGSFQPQHF.

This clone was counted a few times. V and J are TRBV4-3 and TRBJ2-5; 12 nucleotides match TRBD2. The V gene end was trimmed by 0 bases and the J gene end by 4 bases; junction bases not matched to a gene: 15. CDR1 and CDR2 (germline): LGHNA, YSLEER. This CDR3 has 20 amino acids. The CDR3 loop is CASSQDAFRPSGRGGETQYF. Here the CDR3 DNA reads TGCGCCAGCAGCCAAGATGCATTTCGGCCTAGCGGGAGGGGGGGAGAGACCCAGTACTTC.

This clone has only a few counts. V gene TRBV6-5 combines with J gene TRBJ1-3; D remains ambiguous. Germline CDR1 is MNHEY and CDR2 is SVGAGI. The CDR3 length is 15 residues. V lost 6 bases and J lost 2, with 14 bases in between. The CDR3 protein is CASSHGLEAGNTIYF. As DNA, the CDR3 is TGTGCCAGCAGCCACGGACTGGAGGCTGGAAACACCATATATTTT.

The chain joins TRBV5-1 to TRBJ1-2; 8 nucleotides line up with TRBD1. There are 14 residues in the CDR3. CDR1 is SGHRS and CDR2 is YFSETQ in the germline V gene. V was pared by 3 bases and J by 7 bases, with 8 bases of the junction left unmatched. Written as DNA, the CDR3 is TGCGCCAGCAGCTCACTTGACAGGGGCGGTGGCTACACCTTC. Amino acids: CASSSLDRGGGYTF. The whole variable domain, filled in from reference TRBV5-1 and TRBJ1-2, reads KAGVTQTPRYLIKTRGQQVTLSCSPISGHRSVSWYQQTPGQGLQFLFEYFSETQRNKGNFPGRFSGRQFSNSRSEMNVSTLELGDSALYLCASSSLDRGGGYTFGSGTRLTVV.

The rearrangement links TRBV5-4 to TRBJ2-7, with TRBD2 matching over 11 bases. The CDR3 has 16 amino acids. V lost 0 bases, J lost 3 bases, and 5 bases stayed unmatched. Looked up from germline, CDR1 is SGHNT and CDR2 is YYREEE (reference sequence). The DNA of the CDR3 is TGTGCCAGCAGCTTGGAACTAGCGGGAGTAGGCTACGAGCAGTACTTC. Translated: CASSLELAGVGYEQYF.

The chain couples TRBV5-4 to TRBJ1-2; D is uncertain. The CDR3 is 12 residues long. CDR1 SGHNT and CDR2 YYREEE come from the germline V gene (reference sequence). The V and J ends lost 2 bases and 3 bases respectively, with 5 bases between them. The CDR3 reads CASSFQDYGYTF. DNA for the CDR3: TGTGCCAGCAGCTTCCAGGACTATGGCTACACCTTC.

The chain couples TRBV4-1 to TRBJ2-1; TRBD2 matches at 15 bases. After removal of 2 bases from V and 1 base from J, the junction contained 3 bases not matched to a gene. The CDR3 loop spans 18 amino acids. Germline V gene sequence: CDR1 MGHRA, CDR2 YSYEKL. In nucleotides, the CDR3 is TGCGCCAGCAGCCAAATGGGGACTAGCGGGGGGTCCTACAATGAGCAGTTCTTC. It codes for CASSQMGTSGGSYNEQFF.

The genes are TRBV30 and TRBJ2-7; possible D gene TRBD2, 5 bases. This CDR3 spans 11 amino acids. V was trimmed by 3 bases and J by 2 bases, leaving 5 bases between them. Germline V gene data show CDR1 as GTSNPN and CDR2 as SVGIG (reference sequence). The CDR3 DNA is TGTGCCTGGAGCGGGGCCTACGAGCAGTACTTC. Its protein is CAWSGAYEQYF.

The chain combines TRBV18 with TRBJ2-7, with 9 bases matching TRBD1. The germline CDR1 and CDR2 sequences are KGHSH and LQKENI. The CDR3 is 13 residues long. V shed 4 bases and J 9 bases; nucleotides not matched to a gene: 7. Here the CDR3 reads CASSQGQGKGQYF. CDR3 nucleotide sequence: TGTGCCAGCTCACAGGGACAGGGCAAAGGGCAGTACTTC. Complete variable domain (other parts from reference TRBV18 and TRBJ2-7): NAGVMQNPRHLVRRRGQEARLRCSPMKGHSHVYWYRQLPEEGLKFMVYLQKENIIDESGMPKERFSAEFPKEGPSILRIQQVVRGDSAAYFCASSQGQGKGQYFGPGTRLTVT.

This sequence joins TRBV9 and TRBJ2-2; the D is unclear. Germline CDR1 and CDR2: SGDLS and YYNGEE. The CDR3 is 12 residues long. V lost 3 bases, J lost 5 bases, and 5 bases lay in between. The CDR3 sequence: CASSAVTGELFF. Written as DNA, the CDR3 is TGTGCCAGCAGCGCGGTTACCGGGGAGCTGTTTTTT.